This TCR beta chain was captured in a study of blood T cell repertoires in COVID-19. About the study: T cells, B-cell-depleted T cells, or PBMCs provided the cDNA or gDNA that served as material.

Produced via immunoSEQ multiplex PCR; TCRdb's table is partial and in-frame only. Of around 150,000 clones in the sample, 80% to 90% are singletons; the top ten hold roughly 3%. The germline CDR1 and CDR2 sequences are GTSNPN and SVGIG (reference sequence). Losses at the gene ends were 6 bases for V and 4 bases for J; bases not matched to a gene: 6. The CDR3 spans 14 residues. The sample comprised peripheral blood. The receptor was derived from a man between 65 and 85 years old with acute or convalescent COVID-19. The gene calls are TRBV30 and TRBJ2-7, with 13 bases aligning to TRBD2. The CDR3 DNA reads as TGTGCCTGCGACTCGGGACTAGCGGGGTACGAGCAGTACTTC. Translating it yields CACDSGLAGYEQYF. Based on the CDR3 plus reference TRBV30 and TRBJ2-7, the full variable domain is SQTIHQWPATLVQPVGSPLSLECTVEGTSNPNLYWYRQAAGRGLQLLFYSVGIGQISSEVPQNLSASRPQDRQFILSSKKLLLSDSGFYLCACDSGLAGYEQYFGPGTRLTVT.